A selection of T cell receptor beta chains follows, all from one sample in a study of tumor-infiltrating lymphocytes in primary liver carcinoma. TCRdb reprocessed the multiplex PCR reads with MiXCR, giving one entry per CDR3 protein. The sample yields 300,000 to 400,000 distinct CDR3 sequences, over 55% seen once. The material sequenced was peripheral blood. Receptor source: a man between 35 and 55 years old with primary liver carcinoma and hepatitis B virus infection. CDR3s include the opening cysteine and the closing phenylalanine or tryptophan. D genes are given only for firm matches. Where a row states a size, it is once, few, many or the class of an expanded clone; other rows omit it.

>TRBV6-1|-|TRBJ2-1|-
CASSEGWDNGQFF
TGTGCCAGCAGTGAAGGTTGGGATAATGGGCAGTTCTTC
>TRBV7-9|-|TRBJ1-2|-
CASTRLEVDYGYTF
TGTGCCAGCACCCGTCTTGAAGTCGACTATGGCTACACCTTC
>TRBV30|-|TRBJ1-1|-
CTWSLDAEAFF
TGTACCTGGAGCCTCGACGCTGAAGCTTTCTTT
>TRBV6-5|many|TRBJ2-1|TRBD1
CASSVDRGNEQFF
TGTGCCAGCAGTGTGGACAGGGGGAATGAGCAGTTCTTC
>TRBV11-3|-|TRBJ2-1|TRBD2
CASRLSLAGLNEQFF
TGTGCCAGCAGACTTTCTCTAGCGGGGCTCAATGAGCAGTTCTTC
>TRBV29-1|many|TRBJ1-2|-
CSVPDRNYGYTF
TGCAGCGTTCCGGACAGAAACTATGGCTACACCTTC
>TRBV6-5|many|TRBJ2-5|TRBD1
CASTHTTGVEYF
TGTGCCAGCACTCATACAACAGGGGTGGAGTACTTC
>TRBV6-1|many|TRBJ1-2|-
CASSEGWQHYGYTF
TGTGCCAGCAGTGAAGGTTGGCAACACTATGGCTACACCTTC
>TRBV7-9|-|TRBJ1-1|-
CASSISGVTEAFF
TGTGCCAGCAGCATTTCAGGGGTCACTGAAGCTTTCTTT
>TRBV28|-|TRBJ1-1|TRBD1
CASSPPRQGPEAFF
TGTGCCAGCAGTCCGCCAAGACAGGGGCCTGAAGCTTTCTTT
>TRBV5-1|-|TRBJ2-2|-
CVSSGTKNTGELFF
TGCGTCAGCAGCGGAACTAAGAACACCGGGGAGCTGTTTTTT
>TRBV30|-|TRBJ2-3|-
CAWWGAGTDTQYF
TGTGCCTGGTGGGGGGCCGGCACAGATACGCAGTATTTT
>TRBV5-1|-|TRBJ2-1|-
CASSLMGYNEQFF
TGCGCCAGCAGCTTGATGGGGTACAATGAGCAGTTCTTC
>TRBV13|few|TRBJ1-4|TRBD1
CASSLRTGRNEKLFF
TGTGCCAGCAGCCTACGGACAGGCCGGAATGAAAAACTGTTTTTT
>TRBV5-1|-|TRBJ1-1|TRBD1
CASSGGDRGFTEAFF
TGCGCCAGCAGCGGGGGGGACAGGGGATTCACTGAAGCTTTCTTT
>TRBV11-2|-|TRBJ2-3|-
CASSLELLVGVANTRYF
TGTGCCAGCAGCTTAGAGTTACTAGTGGGAGTAGCAAATACGCGGTATTTT
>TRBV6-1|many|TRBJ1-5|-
CASSAGLGNQPQHF
TGTGCCAGCAGTGCCGGTCTCGGCAATCAGCCCCAGCATTTT
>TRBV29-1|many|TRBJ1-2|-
CSVDEGYTF
TGCAGCGTTGATGAAGGCTACACCTTC
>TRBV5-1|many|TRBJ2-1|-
CASSPDGGLTNEQFF
TGCGCCAGCAGCCCAGATGGGGGGCTAACCAATGAGCAGTTCTTC